The entry below gives a single TCR beta chain sequence along with its context. Its antigen is not known. Other nucleotide sequences in the sample specify the same CDR3. The data were obtained in a study of graft-versus-host responses after intestinal transplantation. For the study at large: Each recipient received anti-thymocyte globulin induction, then tacrolimus and steroids for 3 to 4 years.

Germline lookup yields CDR1 SGHDN and CDR2 FVKESK. This CDR3 is built from 13 residues. With 3 bases removed from V and 2 bases from J, the gap between germline ends came to 7 bases. TCRdb keeps only in-frame clones here, not all; method: immunoSEQ multiplex PCR. The sample holds 95,000 to 110,000 clones, 87% seen once. Source: unstimulated CD4+ T cells sorted from spleen or lymph node cells, taken before intestinal transplant. The clonotype comes from a human donor who received an intestinal transplant. This sequence joins TRBV14 and TRBJ1-1; D perhaps matches TRBD1 (5 bases). This CDR3 is CASSQQGNTEAFF. The DNA for the CDR3 is TGTGCCAGCAGCCAGCAGGGTAACACTGAAGCTTTCTTT.